The entry below describes one T cell receptor beta chain. The data were obtained in a study of blood T cell repertoires in COVID-19. Study-level information: The cDNA or gDNA used as material had been derived from T cells, B-cell-depleted T cells, or PBMCs.

In the original processing: Reference gene primer amplification gave estimated nucleated cell counts. Data came from immunoSEQ multiplex PCR; TCRdb stores just in-frame clones and leaves some out. Clone size and V and J calls were adopted from that table, with D and trimming inferred from the DNA. The sample yields about 140,000 clones, around 80% seen once. The ends lost 4 bases at V and 4 bases at J; junction bases unmatched: 6. CDR1 and CDR2 from the germline V gene are ENHRY and SYGVKD. The CDR3 runs 15 residues. This clonotype originated in a human donor in a cohort sampled during active COVID-19. This chain connects TRBV10-3 to TRBJ1-2; 10 nucleotides line up with TRBD1. The specimen was peripheral blood. The CDR3 loop reads CAISGDRGRAYGYTF. Written as DNA, the CDR3 is TGTGCCATCAGTGGTGACAGGGGGCGCGCCTATGGCTACACCTTC.